This entry concerns a single T cell receptor (beta chain). What it binds is unknown. The CDR3 contains 14 residues. V shed 3 bases and J 7 bases; nucleotides not matched to a gene: 6. Germline V lookup: CDR1 SGHNT, CDR2 YENEEA. The entry originates in a study of cytomegalovirus exposure and HLA in healthy donors. About the research overall: As an earlier analysis found, about 179 million T cells yielded about 120 million unique TCR beta sequences. Study results and limitations: In an earlier analysis, about 87% or about 30%: the productive usage of most TCR beta V segments. The study put around 180 TCR beta chains on its list as cytomegalovirus-associated.

Amplification used 60 Vbeta primers and 13 Jbeta primers. The table came from immunoSEQ multiplex PCR; TCRdb's copy has only in-frame clones and leaves some out. The sample carries some 110,000 clones, 70% to 85% recorded once. The sequenced sample consisted of PBMCs. V is TRBV11-3 and J is TRBJ2-7, with 10 bases matching TRBD2. The TCR sequence derives from a woman aged 18-35 years in good health and CMV-seropositive. In DNA form, the CDR3 reads TGTGCCAGCAGCTTTAGCGGGAGGCCCCTGGAGCAGTACTTC. Its protein product is CASSFSGRPLEQYF.